This T cell receptor beta chain was identified during a study of human T cells and chemical hapten exposure. Overall study context: The variation in per-sample TCR yields arose mainly from small differences in pooled library volumes. The study's findings and limits: TCRs exceeding a frequency of 1 in 1000 stayed unchanged under DPC sensitization.

The library put unique molecular identifiers onto individual cDNA molecules. Each CDR3 protein is one row after TCRdb ran MiXCR on the RACE reads. The table has 370,000 or so distinct CDR3 sequences, more than 4.5% seen once. Regarding time point: patch test 1, 2 weeks after DPC sensitization. The treatment: therapeutic diphenylcyclopropenone sensitization with weekly scalp DPC. This clonotype was seen at least ten times. As yet, its antigen is unknown. V shed 0 bases and J shed 7 bases, with 8 bases lying between them. The CDR3 extends over 14 amino acids. Germline CDR1 is SGHKS and CDR2 is YYEKEE (reference sequence).

The origin of this receptor is a woman aged 50 to 65 with alopecia areata. Some clones in this sample may be carry-over from other donors' samples. The material was whole blood, obtained in connection with sensitization to the hapten diphenylcyclopropenone (DPC). The V and J genes are TRBV5-5 and TRBJ1-6; D is uncertain. The CDR3 sequence is CASSLDGLNSPLHF. DNA for the CDR3: TGTGCCAGCAGCTTGGATGGGTTAAATTCACCCCTCCACTTT.